This T cell receptor (beta chain) was observed in a study of T cell changes during pregnancy in multiple sclerosis. The V gene lost 3 bases and the J gene lost 7 bases, with 13 bases spanning the gap. The CDR3 runs to 13 residues. Germline lookup yields CDR1 LGHNA and CDR2 YNFKEQ. This clone was seen once. Data came from immunoSEQ multiplex PCR; TCRdb stores just in-frame clones and leaves some out. This table has roughly 89,000 clones, around 93% appearing once. Material: peripheral blood, obtained in the third trimester of pregnancy. This receptor was obtained from a female donor with multiple sclerosis, enrolled in a pregnancy study. This chain joins TRBV4-2 and TRBJ2-7; TRBD2 is a possible D gene (6 bases). The CDR3 region is CASSQIRGGEQYF. The CDR3 bases are TGTGCCAGCAGCCAGATTCGTGGAGGGGAGCAGTACTTC.